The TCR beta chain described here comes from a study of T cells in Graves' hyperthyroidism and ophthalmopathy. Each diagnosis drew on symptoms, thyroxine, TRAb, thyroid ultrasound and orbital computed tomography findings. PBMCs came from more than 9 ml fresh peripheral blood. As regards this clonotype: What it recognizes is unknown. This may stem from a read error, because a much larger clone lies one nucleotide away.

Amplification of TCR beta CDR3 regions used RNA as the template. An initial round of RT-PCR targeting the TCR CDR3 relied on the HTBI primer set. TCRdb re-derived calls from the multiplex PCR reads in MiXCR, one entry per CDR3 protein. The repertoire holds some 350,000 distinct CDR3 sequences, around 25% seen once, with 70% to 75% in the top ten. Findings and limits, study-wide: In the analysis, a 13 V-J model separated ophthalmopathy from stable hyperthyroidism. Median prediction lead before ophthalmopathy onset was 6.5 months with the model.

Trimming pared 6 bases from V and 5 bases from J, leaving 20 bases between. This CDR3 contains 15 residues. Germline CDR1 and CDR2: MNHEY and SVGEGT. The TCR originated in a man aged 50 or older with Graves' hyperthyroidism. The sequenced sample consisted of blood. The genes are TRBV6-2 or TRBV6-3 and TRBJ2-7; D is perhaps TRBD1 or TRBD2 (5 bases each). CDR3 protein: CASSTPQRGSDEQYF. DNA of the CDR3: TGTGCCAGCAGCACCCCCCAGAGGGGTTCCGACGAGCAGTACTTC.